This TCR beta chain comes out of a study of T cell responses to AZD1222 COVID-19 vaccine. Measured with immunoSEQ multiplex PCR; TCRdb has only the in-frame clones, and not every one. Of more than 95,000 clones in the sample, approximately 88% were seen once. Notes on the study in general: With dominance at 160-218 and 743-854, vaccine-associated CD4 TCRs spanned spike. Donors were largely white British and mainly female; clonal diversity was possibly underestimated.

Germline assignment: CDR1 SGHRS and CDR2 YFSETQ. CDR3 length: 14 amino acids. The trim removed 0 bases at V and 4 bases at J, leaving 2 bases unmatched. A remark on this clone: Its antigen is still unknown.

The receptor was derived from an adult in good health. The source was peripheral blood, collected on day 0 of AZD1222 vaccination. The rearrangement joins TRBV5-1 to TRBJ2-7; 9 nucleotides match TRBD1. The CDR3 bases are TGCGCCAGCAGCTTGGCGGGACAGGGATACGAGCAGTACTTC. This translates into CASSLAGQGYEQYF.